This T cell receptor beta chain originates from a study of CD8 T cells in Susac syndrome. Sequencing of TCR beta drew on CD8+ and CD4+ T cells from blood. The patients with Susac syndrome were individuals who fulfilled the recently defined diagnostic criteria for disease that was either definite or probable. The CDR3 has 15 residues. The germline gives CDR1 MNHEY, CDR2 SVGEGT. J lost 4 bases, V lost 4 bases, and 8 bases had no gene match. An amount of RNA that ranged from about 0.45 to 1 ug was reverse transcribed with random hexamers. One entry per CDR3 protein results from TCRdb running MiXCR on the immunoSEQ multiplex PCR reads. The data show some 180,000 distinct CDR3 sequences, about 91% seen once.

The source is a human donor with Susac syndrome. The V call is TRBV6-2 or TRBV6-3, the J call TRBJ2-3, with 7 positions matching TRBD2. Sequenced: CD4+ T cells from PBMCs. CDR3 bases: TGTGCCAGCAGTTCGCGCGGGAGTGTAGCAGATACGCAGTATTTT. Encoded protein: CASSSRGSVADTQYF.